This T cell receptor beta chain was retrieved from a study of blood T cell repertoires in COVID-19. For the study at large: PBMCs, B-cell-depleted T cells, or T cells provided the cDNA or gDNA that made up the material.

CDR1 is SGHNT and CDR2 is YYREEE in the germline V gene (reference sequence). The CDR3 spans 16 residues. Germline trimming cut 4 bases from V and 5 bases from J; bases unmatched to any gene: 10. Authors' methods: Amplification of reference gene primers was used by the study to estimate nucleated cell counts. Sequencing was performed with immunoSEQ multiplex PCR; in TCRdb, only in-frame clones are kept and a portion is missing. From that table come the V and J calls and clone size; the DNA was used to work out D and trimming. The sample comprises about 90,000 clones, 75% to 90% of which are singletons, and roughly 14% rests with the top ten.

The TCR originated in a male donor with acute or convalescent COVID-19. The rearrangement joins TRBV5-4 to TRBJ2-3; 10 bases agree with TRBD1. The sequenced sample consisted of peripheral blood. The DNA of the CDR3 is TGTGCCAGCAGCCTATCTAGACAGGGGGCAATAGATACGCAGTATTTT. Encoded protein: CASSLSRQGAIDTQYF.